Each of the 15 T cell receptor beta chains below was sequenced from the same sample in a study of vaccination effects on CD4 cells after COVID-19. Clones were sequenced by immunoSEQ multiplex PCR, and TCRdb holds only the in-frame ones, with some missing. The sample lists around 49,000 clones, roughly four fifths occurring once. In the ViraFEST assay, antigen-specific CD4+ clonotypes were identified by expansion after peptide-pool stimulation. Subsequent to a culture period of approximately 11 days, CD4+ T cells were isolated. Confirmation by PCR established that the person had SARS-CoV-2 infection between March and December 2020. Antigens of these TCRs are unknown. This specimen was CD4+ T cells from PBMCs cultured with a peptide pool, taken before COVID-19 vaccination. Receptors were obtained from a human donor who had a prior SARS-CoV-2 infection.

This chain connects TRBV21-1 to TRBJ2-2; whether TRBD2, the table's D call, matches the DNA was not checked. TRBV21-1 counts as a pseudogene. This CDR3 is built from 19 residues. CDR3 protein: CASSNGHLASGGNTGELFF. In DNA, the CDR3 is TGTGCCAGCAGCAACGGACATTTGGCTAGCGGGGGGAACACCGGGGAGCTGTTTTTT.

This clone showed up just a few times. CDR3 nucleotides: TGCGCCAGCAGCCAAGGGGACAGGGGTGGCGAGCAGTACTTC. Protein sequence: CASSQGDRGGEQYF. The chain couples TRBV4-1 to TRBJ2-7, with 10 nucleotides matching TRBD1. Germline lookup yields CDR1 MGHRA and CDR2 YSYEKL. CDR3 length: 14 amino acids. V dropped 1 base and J dropped 6; count of bases not matched to a gene: 3.

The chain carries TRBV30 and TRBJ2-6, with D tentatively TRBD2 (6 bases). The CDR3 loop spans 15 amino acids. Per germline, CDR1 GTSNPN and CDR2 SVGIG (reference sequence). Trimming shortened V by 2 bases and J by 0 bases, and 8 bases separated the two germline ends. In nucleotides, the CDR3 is TGTGCCTGGAGTCTCGGGGGCTCTGGGGCCAACGTCCTGACTTTC. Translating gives CAWSLGGSGANVLTF.

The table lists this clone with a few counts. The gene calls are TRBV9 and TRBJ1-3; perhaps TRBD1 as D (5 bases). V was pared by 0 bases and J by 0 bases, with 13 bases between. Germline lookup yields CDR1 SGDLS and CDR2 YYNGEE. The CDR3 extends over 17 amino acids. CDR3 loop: CASSVDPGTLSGNTIYF. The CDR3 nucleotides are TGTGCCAGCAGCGTAGATCCCGGGACGCTCTCTGGAAACACCATATATTTT.

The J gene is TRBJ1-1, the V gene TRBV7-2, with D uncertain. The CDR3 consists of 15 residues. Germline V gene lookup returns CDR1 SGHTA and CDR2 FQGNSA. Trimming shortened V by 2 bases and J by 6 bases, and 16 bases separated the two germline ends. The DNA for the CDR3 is TGTGCCAGCAGCTTAAGGAAAAAGGGCTCCCCTGAAGCTTTCTTT. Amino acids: CASSLRKKGSPEAFF.

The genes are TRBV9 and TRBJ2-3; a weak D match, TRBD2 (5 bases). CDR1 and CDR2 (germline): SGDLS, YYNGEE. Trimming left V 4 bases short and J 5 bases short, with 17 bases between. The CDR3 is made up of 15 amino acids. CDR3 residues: CASSPKGVRGDTQYF. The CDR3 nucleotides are TGTGCCAGCAGCCCTAAGGGAGTTCGTGGAGATACGCAGTATTTT.

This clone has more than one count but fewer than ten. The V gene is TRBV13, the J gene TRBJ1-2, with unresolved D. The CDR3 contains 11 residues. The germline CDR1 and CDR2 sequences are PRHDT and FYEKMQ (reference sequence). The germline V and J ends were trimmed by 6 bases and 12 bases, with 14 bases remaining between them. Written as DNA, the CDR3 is TGTGCCAGCAGAGCATCAGGTGCCCACACCTTC. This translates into CASRASGAHTF. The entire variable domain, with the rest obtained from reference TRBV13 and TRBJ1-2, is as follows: AAGVIQSPRHLIKEKRETATLKCYPIPRHDTVYWYQQGPGQDPQFLISFYEKMQSDKGSIPDRFSAQQFSDYHSELNMSSLELGDSALYFCASRASGAHTFGSGTRLTVV.

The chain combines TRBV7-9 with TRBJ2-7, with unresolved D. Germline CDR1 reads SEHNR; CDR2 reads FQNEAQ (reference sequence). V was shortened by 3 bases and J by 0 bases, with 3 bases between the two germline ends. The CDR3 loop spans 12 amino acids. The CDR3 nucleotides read TGTGCCAGCAGCTTCGCCTCCTACGAGCAGTACTTC. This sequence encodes CASSFASYEQYF. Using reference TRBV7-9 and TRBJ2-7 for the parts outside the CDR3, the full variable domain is DTGVSQNPRHKITKRGQNVTFRCDPISEHNRLYWYRQTLGQGPEFLTYFQNEAQLEKSRLLSDRFSAERPKGSFSTLEIQRTEQGDSAMYLCASSFASYEQYFGPGTRLTVT.

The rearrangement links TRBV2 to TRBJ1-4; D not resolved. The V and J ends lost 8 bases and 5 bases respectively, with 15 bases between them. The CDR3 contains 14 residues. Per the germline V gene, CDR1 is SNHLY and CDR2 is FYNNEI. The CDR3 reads CASVERARNEKLFF. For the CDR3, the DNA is TGTGCCAGCGTAGAACGGGCCAGAAATGAAAAACTGTTTTTT.

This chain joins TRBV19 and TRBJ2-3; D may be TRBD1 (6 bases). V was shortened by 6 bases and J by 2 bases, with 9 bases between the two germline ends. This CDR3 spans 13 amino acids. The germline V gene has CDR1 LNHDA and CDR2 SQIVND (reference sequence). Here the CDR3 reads CASRDSPTDTQYF. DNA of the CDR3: TGTGCCAGTAGGGACAGTCCCACAGATACGCAGTATTTT.

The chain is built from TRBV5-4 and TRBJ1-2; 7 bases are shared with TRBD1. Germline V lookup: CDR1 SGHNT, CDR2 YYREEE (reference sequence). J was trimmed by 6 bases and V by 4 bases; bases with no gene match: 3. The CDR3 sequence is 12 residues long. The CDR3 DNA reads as TGTGCCAGCAGCCGACAGGGTGATGGCTACACCTTC. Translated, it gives CASSRQGDGYTF.

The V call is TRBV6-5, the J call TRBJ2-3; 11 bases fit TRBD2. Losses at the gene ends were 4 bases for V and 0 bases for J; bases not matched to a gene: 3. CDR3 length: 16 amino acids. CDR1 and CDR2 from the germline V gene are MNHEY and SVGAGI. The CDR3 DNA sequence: TGTGCCAGCAGTTTACTAGCGGGAGCGAGCACAGATACGCAGTATTTT. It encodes CASSLLAGASTDTQYF.

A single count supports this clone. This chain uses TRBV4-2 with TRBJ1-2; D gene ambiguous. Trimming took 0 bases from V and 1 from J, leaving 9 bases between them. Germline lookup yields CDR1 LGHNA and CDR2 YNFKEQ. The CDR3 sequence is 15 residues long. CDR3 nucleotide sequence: TGTGCCAGCAGCCAAGATGTCAGAAATAACTATGGCTACACCTTC. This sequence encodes CASSQDVRNNYGYTF.

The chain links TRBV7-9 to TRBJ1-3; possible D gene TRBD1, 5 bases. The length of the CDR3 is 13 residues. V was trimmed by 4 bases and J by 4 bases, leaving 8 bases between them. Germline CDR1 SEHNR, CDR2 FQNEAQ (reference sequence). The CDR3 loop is CASSSQGGNTIYF. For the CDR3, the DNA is TGTGCCAGCAGCTCCCAGGGAGGAAACACCATATATTTT.

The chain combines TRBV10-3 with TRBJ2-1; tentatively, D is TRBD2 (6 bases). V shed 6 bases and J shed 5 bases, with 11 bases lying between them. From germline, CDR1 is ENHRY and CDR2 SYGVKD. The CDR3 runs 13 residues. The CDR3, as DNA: TGTGCCATCAGGGGCGTAGCGGACAATGAGCAGTTCTTC. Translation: CAIRGVADNEQFF.